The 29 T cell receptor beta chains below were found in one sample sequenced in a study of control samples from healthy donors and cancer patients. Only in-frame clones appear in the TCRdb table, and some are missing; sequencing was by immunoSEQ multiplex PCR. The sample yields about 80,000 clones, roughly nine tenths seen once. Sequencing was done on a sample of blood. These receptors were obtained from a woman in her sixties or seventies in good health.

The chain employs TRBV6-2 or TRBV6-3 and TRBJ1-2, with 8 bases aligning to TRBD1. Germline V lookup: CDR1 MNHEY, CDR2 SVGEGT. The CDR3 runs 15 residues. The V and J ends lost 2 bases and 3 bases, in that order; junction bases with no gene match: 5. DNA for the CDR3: TGTGCCAGCAGTTACCCAGAACAGGGGGACTATGGCTACACCTTC. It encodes CASSYPEQGDYGYTF.

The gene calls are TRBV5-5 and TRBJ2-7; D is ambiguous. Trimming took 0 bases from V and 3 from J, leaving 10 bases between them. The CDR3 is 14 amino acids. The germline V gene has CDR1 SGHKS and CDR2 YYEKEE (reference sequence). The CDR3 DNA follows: TGTGCCAGCAGCTTGGCCCCGGAGAACTACGAGCAGTACTTC. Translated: CASSLAPENYEQYF. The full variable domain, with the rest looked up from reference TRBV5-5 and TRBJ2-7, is DAGVTQSPTHLIKTRGQQVTLRCSPISGHKSVSWYQQVLGQGPQFIFQYYEKEERGRGNFPDRFSARQFPNYSSELNVNALLLGDSALYLCASSLAPENYEQYFGPGTRLTVT.

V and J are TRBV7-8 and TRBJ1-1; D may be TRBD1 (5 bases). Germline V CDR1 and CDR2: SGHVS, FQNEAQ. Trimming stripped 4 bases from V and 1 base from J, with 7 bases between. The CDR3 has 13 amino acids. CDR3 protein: CASSSRGNTEAFF. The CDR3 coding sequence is TGTGCCAGCAGCTCTAGGGGGAACACTGAAGCTTTCTTT.

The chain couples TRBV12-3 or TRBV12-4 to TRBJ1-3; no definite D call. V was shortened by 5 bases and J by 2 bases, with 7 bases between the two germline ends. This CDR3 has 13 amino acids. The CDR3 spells CASSITAGNTIYF. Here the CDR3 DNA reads TGTGCCAGCAGTATAACGGCTGGAAACACCATATATTTT.

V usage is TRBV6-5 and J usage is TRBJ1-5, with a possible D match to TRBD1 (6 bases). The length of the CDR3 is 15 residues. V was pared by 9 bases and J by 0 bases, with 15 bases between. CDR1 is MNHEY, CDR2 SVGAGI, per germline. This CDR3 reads CASEQGVYSNQPQHF. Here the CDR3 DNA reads TGTGCCAGTGAACAGGGAGTGTATAGCAATCAGCCCCAGCATTTT.

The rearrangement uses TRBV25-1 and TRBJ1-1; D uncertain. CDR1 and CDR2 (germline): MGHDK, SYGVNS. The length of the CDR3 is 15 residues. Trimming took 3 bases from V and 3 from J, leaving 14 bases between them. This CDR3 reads CASSDSLSGYTEAFF. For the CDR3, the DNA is TGTGCCAGCAGTGATTCCCTGTCGGGGTACACTGAAGCTTTCTTT.

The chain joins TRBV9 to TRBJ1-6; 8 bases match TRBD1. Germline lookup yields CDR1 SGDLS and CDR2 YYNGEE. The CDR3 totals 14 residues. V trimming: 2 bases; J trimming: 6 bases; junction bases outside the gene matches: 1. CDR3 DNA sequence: TGTGCCAGCAGCGTTGGACAGGGTAATTCACCCCTCCACTTT. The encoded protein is CASSVGQGNSPLHF.

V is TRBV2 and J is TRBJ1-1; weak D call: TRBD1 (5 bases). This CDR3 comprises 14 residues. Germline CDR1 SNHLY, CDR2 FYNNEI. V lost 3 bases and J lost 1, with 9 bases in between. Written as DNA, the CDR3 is TGTGCCAGCAGTGACGGGGGAAAGAACACTGAAGCTTTCTTT. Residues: CASSDGGKNTEAFF.

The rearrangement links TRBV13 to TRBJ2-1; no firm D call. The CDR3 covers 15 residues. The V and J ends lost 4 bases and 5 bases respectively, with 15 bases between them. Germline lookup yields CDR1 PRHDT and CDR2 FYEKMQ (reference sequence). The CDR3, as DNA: TGTGCCAGCAGCTCCTCGAGGACGGGCGACAATGAGCAGTTCTTC. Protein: CASSSSRTGDNEQFF.

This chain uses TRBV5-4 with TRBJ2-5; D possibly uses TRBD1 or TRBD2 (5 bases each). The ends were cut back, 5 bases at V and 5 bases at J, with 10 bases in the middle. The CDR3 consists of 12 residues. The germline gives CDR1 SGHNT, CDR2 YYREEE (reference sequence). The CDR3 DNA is TGTGCCAGCAGTTACTGGGGGGAGACCCAGTACTTC. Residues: CASSYWGETQYF.

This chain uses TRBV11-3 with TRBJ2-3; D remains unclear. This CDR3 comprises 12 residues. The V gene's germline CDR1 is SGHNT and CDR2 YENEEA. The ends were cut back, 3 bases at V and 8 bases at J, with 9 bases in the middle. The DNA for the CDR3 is TGTGCCAGCAGCTTTGGCGGCCCTACGCAGTATTTT. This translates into CASSFGGPTQYF.

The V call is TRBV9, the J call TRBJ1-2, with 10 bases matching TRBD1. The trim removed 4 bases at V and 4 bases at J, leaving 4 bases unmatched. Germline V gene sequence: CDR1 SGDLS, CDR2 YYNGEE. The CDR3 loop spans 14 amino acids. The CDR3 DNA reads TGTGCCAGCAGCAAGGACAGGGGGATCTATGGCTACACCTTC. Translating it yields CASSKDRGIYGYTF.

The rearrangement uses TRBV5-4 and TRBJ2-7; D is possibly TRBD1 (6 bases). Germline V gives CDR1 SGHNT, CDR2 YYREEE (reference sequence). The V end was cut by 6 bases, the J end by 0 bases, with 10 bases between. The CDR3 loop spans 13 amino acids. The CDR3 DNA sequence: TGTGCCAGCAAAAAAGGGGGCTCCTACGAGCAGTACTTC. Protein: CASKKGGSYEQYF.

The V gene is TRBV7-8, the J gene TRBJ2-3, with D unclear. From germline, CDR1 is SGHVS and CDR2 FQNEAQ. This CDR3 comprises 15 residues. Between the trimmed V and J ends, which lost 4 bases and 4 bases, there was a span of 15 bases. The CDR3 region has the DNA TGTGCCAGCAGCTCCCGGACCAGGATCGCAGATACGCAGTATTTT. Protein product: CASSSRTRIADTQYF. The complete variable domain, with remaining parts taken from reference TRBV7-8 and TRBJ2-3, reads GAGVSQSPRYKVAKRGQDVALRCDPISGHVSLFWYQQALGQGPEFLTYFQNEAQLDKSGLPSDRFFAERPEGSVSTLKIQRTQQEDSAVYLCASSSRTRIADTQYFGPGTRLTVL.

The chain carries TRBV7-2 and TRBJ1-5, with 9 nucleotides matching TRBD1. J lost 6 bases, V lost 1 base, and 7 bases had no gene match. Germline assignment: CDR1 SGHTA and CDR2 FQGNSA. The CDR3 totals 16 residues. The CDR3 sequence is CASSLGGTGYSQPQHF. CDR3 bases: TGTGCCAGCAGCTTAGGAGGGACAGGGTACAGTCAGCCCCAGCATTTT.

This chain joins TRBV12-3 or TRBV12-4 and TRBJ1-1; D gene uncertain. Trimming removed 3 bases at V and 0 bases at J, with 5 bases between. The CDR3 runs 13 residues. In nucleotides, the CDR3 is TGTGCCAGCAGTTTCCTAGTGAACACTGAAGCTTTCTTT. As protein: CASSFLVNTEAFF.

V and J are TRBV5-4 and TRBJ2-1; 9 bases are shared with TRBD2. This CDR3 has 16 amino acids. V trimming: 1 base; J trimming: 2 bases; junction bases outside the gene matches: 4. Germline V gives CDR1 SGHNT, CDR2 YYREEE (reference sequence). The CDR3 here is CASSLQGGRAYNEQFF. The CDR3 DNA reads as TGTGCCAGCAGCTTGCAAGGCGGGAGGGCCTACAATGAGCAGTTCTTC.

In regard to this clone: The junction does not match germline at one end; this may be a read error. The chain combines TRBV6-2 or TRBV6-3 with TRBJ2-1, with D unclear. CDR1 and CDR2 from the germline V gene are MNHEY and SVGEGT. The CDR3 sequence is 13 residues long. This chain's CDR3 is CASSYGGIPLWVF. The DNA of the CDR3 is TGTGCCAGCAGTTACGGTGGAATCCCCCTTTGGGTCTTC.

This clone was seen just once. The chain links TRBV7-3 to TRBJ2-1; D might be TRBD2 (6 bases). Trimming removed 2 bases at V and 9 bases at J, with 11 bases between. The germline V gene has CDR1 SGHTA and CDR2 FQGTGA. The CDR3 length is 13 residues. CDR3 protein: CASSLRERGEQFF. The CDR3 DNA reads TGTGCCAGCAGCTTACGGGAGAGGGGTGAGCAGTTCTTC.

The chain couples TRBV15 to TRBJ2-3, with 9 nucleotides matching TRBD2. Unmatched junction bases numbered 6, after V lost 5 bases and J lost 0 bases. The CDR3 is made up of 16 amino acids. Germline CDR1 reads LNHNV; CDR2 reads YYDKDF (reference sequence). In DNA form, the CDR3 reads TGTGCCACCAGCCTACGACTAGCGGCTAGCACAGATACGCAGTATTTT. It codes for CATSLRLAASTDTQYF.

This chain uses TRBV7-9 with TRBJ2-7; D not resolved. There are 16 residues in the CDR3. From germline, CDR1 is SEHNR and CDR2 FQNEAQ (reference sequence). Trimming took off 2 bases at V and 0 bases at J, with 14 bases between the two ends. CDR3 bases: TGTGCCAGCAGCTTATACGGCTCCTCTTCCTCCTACGAGCAGTACTTC. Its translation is CASSLYGSSSSYEQYF.

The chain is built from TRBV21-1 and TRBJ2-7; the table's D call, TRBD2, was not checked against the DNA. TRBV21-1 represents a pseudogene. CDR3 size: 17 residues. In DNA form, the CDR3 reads TGTGCCAGCAGCAGGGGGACTAGCGGGCGTTACCCCTACGAGCAGTACTTC. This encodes CASSRGTSGRYPYEQYF.

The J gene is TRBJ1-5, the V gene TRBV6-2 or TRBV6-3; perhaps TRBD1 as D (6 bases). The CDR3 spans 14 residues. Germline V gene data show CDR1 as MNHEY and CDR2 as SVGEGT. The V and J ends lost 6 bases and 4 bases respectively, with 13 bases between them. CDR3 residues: CASSTDRFNQPQHF. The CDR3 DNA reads TGTGCCAGCAGCACCGACAGGTTTAATCAGCCCCAGCATTTT.

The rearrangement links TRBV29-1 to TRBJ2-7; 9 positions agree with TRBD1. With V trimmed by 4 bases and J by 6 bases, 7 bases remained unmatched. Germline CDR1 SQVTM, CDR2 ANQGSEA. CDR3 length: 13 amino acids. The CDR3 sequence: CSVARDRVAEQYF. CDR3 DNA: TGCAGCGTTGCGAGGGACAGGGTGGCCGAGCAGTACTTC.

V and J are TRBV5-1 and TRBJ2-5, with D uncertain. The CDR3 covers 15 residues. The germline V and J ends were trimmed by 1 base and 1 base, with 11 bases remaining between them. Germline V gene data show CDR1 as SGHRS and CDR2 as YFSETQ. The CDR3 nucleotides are TGCGCCAGCAGCTTGCTACCGCGAACCCAAGAGACCCAGTACTTC. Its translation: CASSLLPRTQETQYF.

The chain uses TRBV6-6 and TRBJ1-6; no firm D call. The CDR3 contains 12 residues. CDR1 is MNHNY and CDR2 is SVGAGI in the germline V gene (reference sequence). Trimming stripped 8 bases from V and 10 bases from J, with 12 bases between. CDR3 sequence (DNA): TGTGCCAGCCGGGAGGGTCACTCACCCCTCCACTTT. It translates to CASREGHSPLHF.

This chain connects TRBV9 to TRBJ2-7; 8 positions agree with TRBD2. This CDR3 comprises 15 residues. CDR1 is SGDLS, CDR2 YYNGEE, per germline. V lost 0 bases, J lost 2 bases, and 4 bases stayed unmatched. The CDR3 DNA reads TGTGCCAGCAGCGTAGCGGGAGGGGGTGCCTACGAGCAGTACTTC. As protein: CASSVAGGGAYEQYF. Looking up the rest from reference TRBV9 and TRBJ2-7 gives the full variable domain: DSGVTQTPKHLITATGQRVTLRCSPRSGDLSVYWYQQSLDQGLQFLIQYYNGEERAKGNILERFSAQQFPDLHSELNLSSLELGDSALYFCASSVAGGGAYEQYFGPGTRLTVT.

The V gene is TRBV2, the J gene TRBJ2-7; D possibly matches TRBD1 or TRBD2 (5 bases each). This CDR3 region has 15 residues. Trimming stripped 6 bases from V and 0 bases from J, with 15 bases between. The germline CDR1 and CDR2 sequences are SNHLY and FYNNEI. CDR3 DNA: TGTGCCAGCAGGAGGGGCCCAGGCAGCTCCTACGAGCAGTACTTC. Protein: CASRRGPGSSYEQYF. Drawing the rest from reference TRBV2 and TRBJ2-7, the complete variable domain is EPEVTQTPSHQVTQMGQEVILRCVPISNHLYFYWYRQILGQKVEFLVSFYNNEISEKSEIFDDQFSVERPDGSNFTLKIRSTKLEDSAMYFCASRRGPGSSYEQYFGPGTRLTVT.

Written as DNA, the CDR3 is TGCGCCAGCAGCTTGGCCCCCCCTGGGTTATCGGATTCACCCCTCCACTTT. The encoded protein is CASSLAPPGLSDSPLHF. The V and J genes are TRBV5-1 and TRBJ1-6; no reliable D call. Germline CDR1 SGHRS, CDR2 YFSETQ. There are 17 residues in the CDR3. V lost 0 bases and J lost 8, with 18 bases in between.